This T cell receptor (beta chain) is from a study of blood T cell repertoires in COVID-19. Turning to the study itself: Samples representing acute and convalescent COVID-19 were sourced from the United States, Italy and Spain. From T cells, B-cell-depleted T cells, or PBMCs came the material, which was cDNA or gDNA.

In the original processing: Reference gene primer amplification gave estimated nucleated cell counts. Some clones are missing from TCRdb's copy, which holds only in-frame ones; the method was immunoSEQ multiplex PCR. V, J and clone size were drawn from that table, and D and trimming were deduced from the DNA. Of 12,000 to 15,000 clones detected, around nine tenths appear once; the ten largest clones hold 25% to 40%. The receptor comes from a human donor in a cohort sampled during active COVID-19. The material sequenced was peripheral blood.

CDR3 region: CASSNSGSPLHF. CDR3 sequence (DNA): TGTGCCAGTAGTAACTCCGGTTCACCCCTCCACTTT. The V gene is TRBV19, the J gene TRBJ1-6; D gene unclear. Looked up from germline, CDR1 is LNHDA and CDR2 is SQIVND (reference sequence). The CDR3 has 12 residues. Trimming cost V 4 bases and J 9 bases, with 7 bases left between them. Complete variable domain (other parts from reference TRBV19 and TRBJ1-6): DGGITQSPKYLFRKEGQNVTLSCEQNLNHDAMYWYRQDPGQGLRLIYYSQIVNDFQKGDIAEGYSVSREKKESFPLTVTSAQKNPTAFYLCASSNSGSPLHFGNGTRLTVT.